A single sample gave rise to the 13 T cell receptor beta chains below, sequenced in a study of human T cells and chemical hapten exposure. Time point of the sample: pre-sensitization, week 0. Regarding treatment: therapeutic diphenylcyclopropenone sensitization with weekly scalp DPC. Extraction of total RNA was performed on unfractionated whole blood. From the RACE reads, TCRdb called clonotypes with MiXCR, one entry per CDR3 protein. The sample holds approximately 52,000 distinct CDR3 sequences, about 9.6% seen once. The source was whole blood, collected in connection with sensitization to the hapten diphenylcyclopropenone (DPC). Receptor source: a woman in her twenties or thirties with alopecia areata. Some clones in this sample may be carry-over from other donors' samples.

This clonotype was seen many times. The chain is built from TRBV3-1 and TRBJ1-3; D unclear. The V and J ends lost 1 base and 3 bases respectively, with 7 bases between them. The germline CDR1 and CDR2 sequences are LGHDT and YNNKEL (reference sequence). CDR3 length equals 14 residues. This CDR3 reads CASSQGVLGNTIYF. The DNA for the CDR3 is TGTGCCAGCAGCCAAGGCGTACTTGGAAACACCATATATTTT.

This chain links TRBV2 with TRBJ2-7; 7 nucleotides line up with TRBD1. The CDR3 runs 15 residues. Germline V gives CDR1 SNHLY, CDR2 FYNNEI. With V trimmed by 7 bases and J by 9 bases, 18 bases remained unmatched. The CDR3: CASMGQYDLIRLQYF. CDR3 nucleotide sequence: TGTGCCAGCATGGGACAGTACGACTTAATCCGGTTGCAGTACTTC.

The chain recombines TRBV29-1 with TRBJ2-7; 9 bases agree with TRBD1. The ends lost 0 bases at V and 2 bases at J; junction bases unmatched: 5. The CDR3 extends over 15 amino acids. CDR1 is SQVTM, CDR2 ANQGSEA, per germline. CDR3 sequence (DNA): TGCAGCGTTGAAGAAATCCGACAGGGGGCCTACGAGCAGTACTTC. It codes for CSVEEIRQGAYEQYF.

This clonotype was detected only a few times. The chain links TRBV6-2 or TRBV6-3 to TRBJ1-2; D ambiguous. V was trimmed by 4 bases and J by 2 bases, leaving 17 bases between them. The CDR3 has 16 residues. Germline V lookup: CDR1 MNHEY, CDR2 SVGEGT. The CDR3, as DNA: TGTGCCAGCAGTTCATCCTTGAGAGAGGCGAACTATGGCTACACCTTC. Its translation: CASSSSLREANYGYTF.

This clonotype was found many times. V is TRBV5-5 and J is TRBJ1-2, with unresolved D. This CDR3 is built from 14 residues. Germline V gene lookup returns CDR1 SGHKS and CDR2 YYEKEE (reference sequence). V was pared by 1 base and J by 4 bases, with 11 bases between. This CDR3 is CASSLSGPIYGYTF. CDR3 DNA sequence: TGTGCCAGCAGCTTGTCCGGGCCAATCTATGGCTACACCTTC.

This clonotype was counted between two and nine times. The chain has TRBV5-6 and TRBJ1-2; 10 bases fit TRBD1. Per germline, CDR1 SGHDT and CDR2 YYEEEE. After removal of 5 bases from V and 7 bases from J, the junction contained 8 bases not matched to a gene. The CDR3 is 14 amino acids. CDR3 protein: CASRPQTGGGGYTF. In DNA, the CDR3 is TGTGCCAGCAGACCGCAGACAGGGGGCGGTGGCTACACCTTC. The whole variable domain, filled in from reference TRBV5-6 and TRBJ1-2, reads DAGVTQSPTHLIKTRGQQVTLRCSPKSGHDTVSWYQQALGQGPQFIFQYYEEEERQRGNFPDRFSGHQFPNYSSELNVNALLLGDSALYLCASRPQTGGGGYTFGSGTRLTVV.

This clonotype was seen ten or more times. V gene TRBV3-1 combines with J gene TRBJ1-6; D is ambiguous. Germline assignment: CDR1 LGHDT and CDR2 YNNKEL (reference sequence). Trimming removed 0 bases at V and 2 bases at J, with 11 bases between. The CDR3 runs 17 residues. CDR3: CASSQDTRPTYNSPLHF. The CDR3, as DNA: TGTGCCAGCAGCCAAGATACCAGGCCAACCTATAATTCACCCCTCCACTTT.

To note about this clonotype: The junction shows a germline mismatch at one end, possibly a read error. The chain uses TRBV28 and TRBJ1-2, with D possibly being TRBD1 (5 bases). The CDR3 is made up of 12 amino acids. Germline V gene lookup returns CDR1 MDHEN and CDR2 SYDVKM. CDR3 region: CASSLSREGPAF. CDR3 coding DNA: TGTGCCAGCAGTTTGTCCAGGGAGGGGCCAGCCTTC.

This clonotype was seen ten or more times. The chain joins TRBV6-6 to TRBJ1-5, with unresolved D. From germline, CDR1 is MNHNY and CDR2 SVGAGI (reference sequence). Trimming removed 2 bases at V and 5 bases at J, with 4 bases between. The CDR3 totals 12 residues. The CDR3: CASSYEYQPQHF. The CDR3 nucleotides are TGTGCCAGCAGTTACGAGTATCAGCCCCAGCATTTT.

V gene TRBV14 combines with J gene TRBJ2-6; D possibly uses TRBD1 or TRBD2 (5 bases each). The CDR3 has 18 amino acids. Trimming took 4 bases from V and 0 from J, leaving 16 bases between them. Looked up from germline, CDR1 is SGHDN and CDR2 is FVKESK. CDR3 protein: CASSPTRGSNSGANVLTF. The CDR3 DNA reads as TGTGCCAGCAGCCCAACCCGGGGCAGTAACTCTGGGGCCAACGTCCTGACTTTC.

This clonotype was observed a few times. The chain combines TRBV7-9 with TRBJ2-5; no clear D. The CDR3 runs 14 residues. Germline V lookup: CDR1 SEHNR, CDR2 FQNEAQ (reference sequence). V was trimmed by 4 bases and J by 3 bases, leaving 12 bases between them. CDR3 nucleotide sequence: TGTGCCAGCAGCTCCCTTGGACGTGAAGAGACCCAGTACTTC. Amino acid sequence: CASSSLGREETQYF.

The sample holds a few counts of this clonotype. The chain joins TRBV7-9 to TRBJ1-1, with 8 bases fitting TRBD1. The CDR3 covers 13 residues. V lost 5 bases, J lost 4 bases, and 3 bases stayed unmatched. Germline CDR1 SEHNR, CDR2 FQNEAQ (reference sequence). In DNA, the CDR3 is TGTGCCAGCAGCCCGACAGGGGTCACTGAAGCTTTCTTT. As protein: CASSPTGVTEAFF.

The chain has TRBV7-9 and TRBJ1-1; D uncertain. Trimming cost V 5 bases and J 6 bases, with 16 bases left between them. Germline lookup yields CDR1 SEHNR and CDR2 FQNEAQ (reference sequence). This CDR3 region has 14 residues. The CDR3: CASSPSTEVSEAFF. The CDR3, as DNA: TGTGCCAGCAGCCCCTCCACGGAAGTCTCTGAAGCTTTCTTT. Filled out from reference TRBV7-9 and TRBJ1-1, the complete variable domain reads DTGVSQNPRHKITKRGQNVTFRCDPISEHNRLYWYRQTLGQGPEFLTYFQNEAQLEKSRLLSDRFSAERPKGSFSTLEIQRTEQGDSAMYLCASSPSTEVSEAFFGQGTRLTVV.